This T cell receptor (beta chain) comes out of a study of cytomegalovirus exposure and HLA in healthy donors. Comments on this clone: What it recognizes is unknown.

Primers included in the PCR were 60 Vbeta and 13 Jbeta primers. Here immunoSEQ multiplex PCR was the method, and the copy in TCRdb shows in-frame clones only, minus some. The sample holds some 130,000 clones, about 78% seen once. The study, taken as a whole, reports: Sequences of the TCR beta chain were said to predict the HLA-A and HLA-B alleles of most subjects accurately. Roughly uniform sequencing depth across donors was assumed, possibly incorrectly. Later work found most CMV-associated TCR beta chains apparently HLA-restricted. Using a false discovery rate of 0.05, a later analysis showed that 16,951 TCR beta sequences were associated with HLA alleles.

The trim removed 3 bases at V and 4 bases at J, leaving 2 bases unmatched. Germline assignment: CDR1 MNHEY and CDR2 SVGAGI. The CDR3 length is 13 residues. V and J are TRBV6-5 and TRBJ1-1, with 7 bases identical to TRBD1. The sample was PBMCs. The sequence came from a human donor in good health. This CDR3 reads CASSYSGGTEAFF. The DNA for the CDR3 is TGTGCCAGCAGTTATTCAGGGGGCACTGAAGCTTTCTTT.